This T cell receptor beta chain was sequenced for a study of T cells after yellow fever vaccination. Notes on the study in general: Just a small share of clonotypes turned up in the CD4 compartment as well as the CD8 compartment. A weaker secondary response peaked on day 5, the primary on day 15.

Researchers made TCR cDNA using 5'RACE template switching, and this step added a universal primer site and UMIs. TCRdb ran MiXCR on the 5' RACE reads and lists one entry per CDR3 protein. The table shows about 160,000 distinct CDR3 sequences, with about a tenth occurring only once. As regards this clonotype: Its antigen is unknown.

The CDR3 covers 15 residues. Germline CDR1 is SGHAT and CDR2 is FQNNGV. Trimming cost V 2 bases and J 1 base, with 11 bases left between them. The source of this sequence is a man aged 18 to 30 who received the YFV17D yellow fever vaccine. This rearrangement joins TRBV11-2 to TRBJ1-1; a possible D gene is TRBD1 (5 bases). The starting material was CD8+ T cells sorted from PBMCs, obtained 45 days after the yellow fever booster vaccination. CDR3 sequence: CASSLSRGGNTEAFF. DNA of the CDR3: TGTGCCAGCAGCTTATCACGCGGGGGGAACACTGAAGCTTTCTTT.